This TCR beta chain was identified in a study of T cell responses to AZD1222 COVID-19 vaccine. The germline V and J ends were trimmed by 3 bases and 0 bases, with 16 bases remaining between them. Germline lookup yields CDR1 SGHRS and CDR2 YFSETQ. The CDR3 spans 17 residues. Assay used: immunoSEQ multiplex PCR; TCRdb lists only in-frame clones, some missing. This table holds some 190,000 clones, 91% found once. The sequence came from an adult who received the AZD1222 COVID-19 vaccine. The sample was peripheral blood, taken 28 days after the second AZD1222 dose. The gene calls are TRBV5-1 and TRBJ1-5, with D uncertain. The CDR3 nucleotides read TGCGCCAGCAGCTCAACTCCTATTTCTGATAGCAATCAGCCCCAGCATTTT. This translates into CASSSTPISDSNQPQHF.